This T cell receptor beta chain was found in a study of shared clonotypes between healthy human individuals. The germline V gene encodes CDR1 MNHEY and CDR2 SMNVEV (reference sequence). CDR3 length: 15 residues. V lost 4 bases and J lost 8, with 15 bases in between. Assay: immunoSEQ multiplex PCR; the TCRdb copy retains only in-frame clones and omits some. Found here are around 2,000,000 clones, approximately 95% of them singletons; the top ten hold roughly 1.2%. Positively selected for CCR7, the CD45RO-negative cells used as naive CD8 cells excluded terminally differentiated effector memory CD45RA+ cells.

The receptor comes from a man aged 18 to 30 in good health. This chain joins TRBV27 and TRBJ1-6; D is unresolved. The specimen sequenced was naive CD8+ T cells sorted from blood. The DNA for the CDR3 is TGTGCCAGCAGTTCCCCGGGTGACGGGCATTCACCCCTCCACTTT. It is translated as CASSSPGDGHSPLHF.